Below are 27 T cell receptor beta chains sequenced from a single sample in a study of blood T cell repertoires in COVID-19. Repertoires were generated with immunoSEQ multiplex PCR, while TCRdb's copy carries only in-frame clones and drops some. Here the sample spans tens of thousands of clones, 86% being singletons. Sequenced material: peripheral blood. The source is a man older than 75 with active COVID-19.

V and J are TRBV5-6 and TRBJ2-1; the match to TRBD2 covers 8 bases. Germline CDR1 is SGHDT and CDR2 is YYEEEE. This CDR3 spans 15 amino acids. Trimming took 4 bases from V and 6 from J; bases not matched to a gene: 9. The CDR3 DNA sequence: TGTGCCAGCAGCCCCCGGGGGGGGTTTCGCAATGAGCAGTTCTTC. It codes for CASSPRGGFRNEQFF.

The chain is built from TRBV24-1 and TRBJ2-2; 9 nucleotides align to TRBD1. This CDR3 is built from 16 residues. In germline, CDR1 is KGHDR, CDR2 SFDVKD. The ends lost 5 bases at V and 4 bases at J; junction bases unmatched: 7. The CDR3 nucleotides read TGTGCCACCAGTGGCTACAGGGGGCGCGGCACCGGGGAGCTGTTTTTT. This translates into CATSGYRGRGTGELFF.

The V gene is TRBV13, the J gene TRBJ1-1, with D tentatively TRBD1 (5 bases). V was shortened by 5 bases and J by 1 base, with 11 bases between the two germline ends. This CDR3 has 14 residues. The germline CDR1 and CDR2 sequences are PRHDT and FYEKMQ (reference sequence). The CDR3 DNA reads TGTGCCAGCAGCCAAAGACAGAAGAACACTGAAGCTTTCTTT. It encodes CASSQRQKNTEAFF.

The rearrangement uses TRBV15 and TRBJ1-1, with 7 nucleotides matching TRBD1. V lost 3 bases, J lost 5 bases, and 6 bases stayed unmatched. CDR3 length equals 14 residues. The V gene's germline CDR1 is LNHNV and CDR2 YYDKDF (reference sequence). CDR3 sequence: CATSSILQGTEAFF. The CDR3 DNA reads as TGTGCCACCAGCAGCATATTACAGGGGACTGAAGCTTTCTTT.

The chain combines TRBV5-4 with TRBJ1-1, with D possibly TRBD1 on 6 matching bases. The V end was cut by 2 bases, the J end by 0 bases, with 11 bases between. The CDR3 is 15 amino acids. The germline CDR1 and CDR2 sequences are SGHNT and YYREEE (reference sequence). The CDR3 is CASSFDGQLNTEAFF. CDR3 DNA: TGTGCCAGCAGCTTTGACGGACAGTTGAACACTGAAGCTTTCTTT.

The rearrangement uses TRBV7-9 and TRBJ2-3; TRBD2 is a possible D gene (6 bases). The germline V and J ends were trimmed by 2 bases and 2 bases, with 11 bases remaining between them. This CDR3 region has 15 residues. CDR1 is SEHNR and CDR2 is FQNEAQ in the germline V gene (reference sequence). CDR3 bases: TGTGCCAGCAGCTTACTGGGGACTTCCACAGATACGCAGTATTTT. Translating gives CASSLLGTSTDTQYF.

The V and J genes are TRBV6-5 and TRBJ2-1; possibly TRBD2 for D (5 bases). This CDR3 comprises 14 residues. V was trimmed by 0 bases and J by 6 bases, leaving 9 bases between them. Germline V lookup: CDR1 MNHEY, CDR2 SVGAGI. Here the CDR3 DNA reads TGTGCCAGCAGTTACTCGTATGAGGGCAATGAGCAGTTCTTC. It translates to CASSYSYEGNEQFF.

The chain links TRBV11-2 to TRBJ1-6; D is unresolved. CDR1 and CDR2 (germline): SGHAT, FQNNGV. The germline V and J ends were trimmed by 0 bases and 9 bases, with 15 bases remaining between them. The CDR3 loop spans 16 amino acids. CDR3 loop: CASSLDISAGGSPLHF. As DNA, the CDR3 is TGTGCCAGCAGCTTAGATATCTCCGCGGGCGGTTCACCCCTCCACTTT.

The chain employs TRBV27 and TRBJ2-3; perhaps TRBD1 as D (6 bases). Per germline, CDR1 MNHEY and CDR2 SMNVEV (reference sequence). This CDR3 is built from 15 residues. V shed 3 bases and J shed 2 bases, with 12 bases lying between them. CDR3 amino acids: CASSFRQGHTDTQYF. For the CDR3, the DNA is TGTGCCAGCAGTTTTAGGCAGGGACACACAGATACGCAGTATTTT.

This chain uses TRBV7-9 with TRBJ2-3, with a possible D match to TRBD1 (5 bases). Germline loops: CDR1 SEHNR, CDR2 FQNEAQ (reference sequence). V lost 2 bases and J 0 bases, leaving 6 bases between the germline ends. The CDR3 contains 14 residues. This CDR3 reads CASSLKGSTDTQYF. Written as DNA, the CDR3 is TGTGCCAGCAGCTTAAAGGGGAGCACAGATACGCAGTATTTT. The full variable domain, completed using reference TRBV7-9 and TRBJ2-3, is DTGVSQNPRHKITKRGQNVTFRCDPISEHNRLYWYRQTLGQGPEFLTYFQNEAQLEKSRLLSDRFSAERPKGSFSTLEIQRTEQGDSAMYLCASSLKGSTDTQYFGPGTRLTVL.

The sample holds many counts of this clone. This chain joins TRBV28 and TRBJ1-3; D might be TRBD1 (6 bases). Germline-derived CDR1 and CDR2 are MDHEN and SYDVKM. Trimming cost V 1 base and J 2 bases, with 18 bases left between them. This CDR3 contains 18 residues. CDR3 DNA: TGTGCCAGCAGTTTATTCCCCGTAACAGGGAACCCTGGAAACACCATATATTTT. Residues: CASSLFPVTGNPGNTIYF.

V usage is TRBV19 and J usage is TRBJ1-5, with D perhaps TRBD1 (6 bases). CDR1 is LNHDA, CDR2 SQIVND, per germline (reference sequence). The CDR3 loop spans 16 amino acids. Trimming shortened V by 7 bases and J by 0 bases, and 16 bases separated the two germline ends. This CDR3 reads CASTPGRGPSNQPQHF. The CDR3 bases are TGTGCCAGTACCCCCGGCAGGGGCCCTAGCAATCAGCCCCAGCATTTT.

The chain carries TRBV7-9 and TRBJ1-1; TRBD1 might be the D (5 bases). The length of the CDR3 is 15 residues. V was shortened by 3 bases and J by 1 base, with 12 bases between the two germline ends. Germline V CDR1 and CDR2: SEHNR, FQNEAQ (reference sequence). The CDR3 sequence is CASSFSRGRNTEAFF. As DNA, the CDR3 is TGTGCCAGCAGCTTCTCACGGGGGAGGAACACTGAAGCTTTCTTT.

The J gene is TRBJ2-6, the V gene TRBV10-2; the match to TRBD1 covers 8 bases. Trimming removed 3 bases from V and 3 bases from J; junction bases left unmatched: 7. Germline V lookup: CDR1 WSHSY, CDR2 SAAADI. CDR3 length: 17 amino acids. The CDR3 region has the DNA TGCGCCAGCAGTGATCGGGCAGGGGGCATTGGGGCCAACGTCCTGACTTTC. Amino acids: CASSDRAGGIGANVLTF.

The chain joins TRBV5-5 to TRBJ2-3, with TRBD2 matching over 8 bases. Trimming cost V 3 bases and J 6 bases; bases outside gene matches: 9. The CDR3 covers 15 residues. The germline CDR1 and CDR2 sequences are SGHKS and YYEKEE (reference sequence). This chain's CDR3 is CASSYSGSWEDTQYF. CDR3 in DNA: TGTGCCAGCAGCTACAGCGGGAGCTGGGAGGATACGCAGTATTTT.

The CDR3 DNA follows: TGTGCCAGCAGCTTCGGACTAGCGGGAGACCCATCTACAGATACGCAGTATTTT. Its protein product is CASSFGLAGDPSTDTQYF. The V and J genes are TRBV7-9 and TRBJ2-3; TRBD2 agrees at 13 bases. The CDR3 is 18 residues long. The J segment lost 3 bases and the V segment lost 3 bases, leaving 9 bases of the junction unmatched. Germline loops: CDR1 SEHNR, CDR2 FQNEAQ (reference sequence). Looking up the rest from reference TRBV7-9 and TRBJ2-3 gives the full variable domain: DTGVSQNPRHKITKRGQNVTFRCDPISEHNRLYWYRQTLGQGPEFLTYFQNEAQLEKSRLLSDRFSAERPKGSFSTLEIQRTEQGDSAMYLCASSFGLAGDPSTDTQYFGPGTRLTVL.

The chain carries TRBV27 and TRBJ2-7, with no clear D. V lost 7 bases and J 7 bases, leaving 8 bases between the germline ends. The germline gives CDR1 MNHEY, CDR2 SMNVEV (reference sequence). CDR3 length: 10 residues. The CDR3 nucleotides read TGTGCCAGCACCCTTCGGGAGCAGTACTTC. Its translation is CASTLREQYF.

The chain joins TRBV7-8 to TRBJ2-7, with D uncertain. The CDR3 has 12 residues. The V end lost 6 bases, the J end lost 3 bases, and 9 bases lay between the germline ends. Germline-derived CDR1 and CDR2 are SGHVS and FQNEAQ. The CDR3 DNA sequence: TGTGCCAGCAGTTTACCGGGCTACGAGCAGTACTTC. Translating it yields CASSLPGYEQYF.

The rearrangement joins TRBV5-1 to TRBJ2-3; D is perhaps TRBD1 (6 bases). The germline V gene has CDR1 SGHRS and CDR2 YFSETQ. Trimming took 4 bases from V and 0 from J, leaving 21 bases between them. The CDR3 sequence is 18 residues long. CDR3 in DNA: TGCGCCAGCAGCCCTGGTGGAACTACAGGGTCGAGCACAGATACGCAGTATTTT. Amino acid sequence: CASSPGGTTGSSTDTQYF.

For this clone: A junction boundary mismatches the germline segment, possibly from a read error. V usage is TRBV30 and J usage is TRBJ2-7; TRBD1 matches 11 bases. Germline CDR1 GTSNPN, CDR2 SVGIG (reference sequence). CDR3 length equals 14 residues. The CDR3 DNA sequence: TGTACCTGGAGTCTCCGGGACAGGGGGTACGAGCAGTACTTC. Its protein product is CTWSLRDRGYEQYF.

The V and J genes are TRBV5-5 and TRBJ1-1, with no clear D. This CDR3 region has 15 residues. Per germline, CDR1 SGHKS and CDR2 YYEKEE (reference sequence). Trimming pared 1 base from V and 0 bases from J, leaving 10 bases between. CDR3 residues: CASSLQVSVNTEAFF. The CDR3 DNA reads TGTGCCAGCAGCTTGCAAGTCAGTGTGAACACTGAAGCTTTCTTT.

This chain links TRBV30 with TRBJ2-1; 8 nucleotides agree with TRBD2. The CDR3 runs to 13 residues. V was clipped by 6 bases and J by 4 bases; unmatched bases: 5. In germline, CDR1 is GTSNPN, CDR2 SVGIG (reference sequence). This CDR3 is CACREGTYNEQFF. CDR3 in DNA: TGTGCCTGTCGGGAGGGGACGTACAATGAGCAGTTCTTC.

This rearrangement joins TRBV7-2 to TRBJ2-7; 10 bases are shared with TRBD2. V dropped 1 base and J dropped 4; count of bases not matched to a gene: 13. The CDR3 is 18 amino acids. The germline V gene encodes CDR1 SGHTA and CDR2 FQGNSA. DNA for the CDR3: TGTGCCAGCAGCTTAGTGCCCCCCTCCAGCGGGAGGGGGTACGAGCAGTACTTC. Translating gives CASSLVPPSSGRGYEQYF.

The gene calls are TRBV5-4 and TRBJ2-7; weak D call: TRBD2 (5 bases). The CDR3 extends over 12 amino acids. The V gene's germline CDR1 is SGHNT and CDR2 YYREEE (reference sequence). V was pared by 4 bases and J by 4 bases, with 9 bases between. The CDR3 spells CASSPDSYEQYF. CDR3 coding DNA: TGTGCCAGCAGCCCGGACTCATACGAGCAGTACTTC.

V and J are TRBV6-6 and TRBJ2-1, with 9 bases matching TRBD2. The CDR3 runs 14 residues. J was trimmed by 7 bases and V by 7 bases; bases with no gene match: 8. Per germline, CDR1 MNHNY and CDR2 SVGAGI (reference sequence). The CDR3 nucleotides are TGTGCCAGCACGACTAGCGGAGATAGGAATGAGCAGTTCTTC. It specifies CASTTSGDRNEQFF.

This clone was seen a handful of times. The chain carries TRBV19 and TRBJ2-3, with 7 bases aligning to TRBD1. CDR1 is LNHDA and CDR2 is SQIVND in the germline V gene (reference sequence). V shed 5 bases and J 4 bases; nucleotides not matched to a gene: 9. The CDR3 contains 15 residues. The CDR3 protein is CASSPRDRLSDTQYF. Here the CDR3 DNA reads TGTGCCAGTAGTCCACGGGACAGACTTTCAGATACGCAGTATTTT.

This clone turned up a few times. The rearrangement links TRBV5-1 to TRBJ1-1, with a tentative D call TRBD1 (5 bases). CDR1 and CDR2 from the germline V gene are SGHRS and YFSETQ. CDR3 length: 16 residues. The V and J ends lost 4 bases and 7 bases respectively, with 23 bases between them. The CDR3 loop is CASSGAQISGGSEAFF. In nucleotides, the CDR3 is TGCGCCAGCAGCGGTGCGCAGATATCCGGGGGTAGTGAAGCTTTCTTT.